The next 25 T cell receptor beta chains were all read from a single sample in a study of human T cells and chemical hapten exposure. TCRdb used MiXCR to reprocess the RACE reads, holding one entry per CDR3 protein. Among 45,000 to 70,000 distinct CDR3 sequences listed, 7.5% to 10% were seen once. Time point of the sample: patch test 1, 2 weeks after DPC sensitization. Regarding treatment: therapeutic diphenylcyclopropenone sensitization with weekly scalp DPC. Sequencing used whole blood, obtained in connection with sensitization to the hapten diphenylcyclopropenone (DPC). These receptors came from a woman aged 40 to 50 with alopecia areata. Some clones in this sample may be carry-over from other donors' samples.

The V and J genes are TRBV20-1 and TRBJ1-2, with 10 bases matching TRBD1. The germline V gene has CDR1 DFQATT and CDR2 SNEGSKA (reference sequence). The CDR3 contains 14 residues. The V and J ends lost 6 bases and 2 bases, in that order; junction bases with no gene match: 6. DNA of the CDR3: TGCAGTGCACGGGGGACAGGGGAAAACTATGGCTACACCTTC. This sequence encodes CSARGTGENYGYTF.

The V gene is TRBV6-6, the J gene TRBJ2-7; tentatively, D is TRBD1 or TRBD2 (5 bases each). V shed 5 bases and J shed 3 bases, with 17 bases lying between them. CDR1 and CDR2 from the germline V gene are MNHNY and SVGAGI (reference sequence). The CDR3 totals 15 residues. The CDR3 sequence: CASSGTGGPDYEQYF. The CDR3 DNA is TGTGCCAGCAGTGGTACAGGAGGTCCGGACTACGAGCAGTACTTC.

This sequence joins TRBV12-3 or TRBV12-4 and TRBJ1-5; D remains unclear. There are 12 residues in the CDR3. The V end was cut by 8 bases, the J end by 2 bases, with 7 bases between. In nucleotides, the CDR3 is TGTGCCAGCGTAATCGGCAATCAGCCCCAGCATTTT. Protein: CASVIGNQPQHF.

By share, this clonotype counts as medium-sized. The chain links TRBV6-2 or TRBV6-3 to TRBJ2-3; 11 bases fit TRBD1. The ends lost 5 bases at V and 4 bases at J; junction bases unmatched: 2. Germline V gene data show CDR1 as MNHEY and CDR2 as SVGEGT. The CDR3 extends over 14 amino acids. This chain's CDR3 is CASSGQGAPDTQYF. For the CDR3, the DNA is TGTGCCAGCAGTGGACAGGGGGCCCCAGATACGCAGTATTTT.

This clonotype has just a few counts. V usage is TRBV18 and J usage is TRBJ2-3, with D uncertain. The CDR3 runs 12 residues. Trimming pared 3 bases from V and 6 bases from J, leaving 7 bases between. Germline-derived CDR1 and CDR2 are KGHSH and LQKENI. The CDR3 DNA sequence: TGTGCCAGCTCACCCTCCCCGGATACGCAGTATTTT. This codes for CASSPSPDTQYF.

This clonotype was seen at least ten times. V usage is TRBV29-1 and J usage is TRBJ1-1, with 8 nucleotides matching TRBD1. Germline CDR1 is SQVTM and CDR2 is ANQGSEA. The CDR3 totals 14 residues. Trimming removed 7 bases from V and 0 bases from J; junction bases left unmatched: 7. The DNA of the CDR3 is TGCAGCGCTTCACAGGGGGGGGTGAACACTGAAGCTTTCTTT. This codes for CSASQGGVNTEAFF.

This clonotype was seen ten or more times. The rearrangement joins TRBV7-3 to TRBJ2-7; 13 bases line up with TRBD2. Trimming took 3 bases from V and 2 from J; bases not matched to a gene: 1. The CDR3 extends over 15 amino acids. Germline V gene sequence: CDR1 SGHTA, CDR2 FQGTGA. In DNA, the CDR3 is TGTGCCAGCAGCTTGGGGACTAGCGGGACCTACGAGCAGTACTTC. Its protein product is CASSLGTSGTYEQYF. The full variable domain, rest sourced from reference TRBV7-3 and TRBJ2-7, is GAGVSQTPSNKVTEKGKYVELRCDPISGHTALYWYRQSLGQGPEFLIYFQGTGAADDSGLPNDRFFAVRPEGSVSTLKIQRTERGDSAVYLCASSLGTSGTYEQYFGPGTRLTVT.

This clonotype came up many times. V gene TRBV6-6 combines with J gene TRBJ1-4; D ambiguous. Looked up from germline, CDR1 is MNHNY and CDR2 is SVGAGI (reference sequence). The CDR3 spans 12 residues. The V end lost 0 bases, the J end lost 8 bases, and 4 bases lay between the germline ends. The CDR3: CASSYSREKLFF. The CDR3, as DNA: TGTGCCAGCAGTTACTCGAGAGAAAAACTGTTTTTT.

This clonotype came up many times. This chain uses TRBV7-2 with TRBJ2-7; either TRBD1 or TRBD2 may supply D (5 bases each). This CDR3 is 13 amino acids long. The germline V gene has CDR1 SGHTA and CDR2 FQGNSA. V was clipped by 4 bases and J by 1 base, with 8 bases between them. The CDR3, as DNA: TGTGCCAGCAGCTCGGGGCCATCCTACGAGCAGTACTTC. This encodes CASSSGPSYEQYF.

As for this clonotype: A much more abundant neighbour one base away suggests this may be a read error. The J gene is TRBJ1-1, the V gene TRBV18, with D perhaps TRBD1 (6 bases). Looked up from germline, CDR1 is KGHSH and CDR2 is LQKENI. V lost 1 base and J lost 7, with 13 bases in between. CDR3 size: 14 residues. The CDR3 reads CASSPLMGDIEAFF. CDR3 nucleotide sequence: TGTGCCAGCTCACCACTGATGGGGGACATTGAAGCTTTCTTT.

This clonotype was seen at least ten times. V is TRBV20-1 and J is TRBJ2-3, with a possible D match to TRBD2 (6 bases). CDR3 length: 14 residues. Germline CDR1 and CDR2: DFQATT and SNEGSKA (reference sequence). V lost 3 bases and J lost 0, with 10 bases in between. CDR3: CSASRDLSTDTQYF. The CDR3 DNA reads as TGCAGTGCTAGTAGGGACTTGAGCACAGATACGCAGTATTTT.

This clonotype was recorded at least ten times. One end of the junction varies from germline; a read error may be responsible. The chain carries TRBV3-1 and TRBJ1-1; D is perhaps TRBD1 (5 bases). Per germline, CDR1 LGHDT and CDR2 YNNKEL (reference sequence). CDR3 length: 15 residues. The CDR3 DNA sequence: TGTGCCAGCAGCCAGACCCGGGACGGGAACAATGAAGCTTTCTTT. Translation: CASSQTRDGNNEAFF.

This clonotype has a count of ten or more. CDR3 DNA sequence: TGTGCCAGCAGCGGGGGGGTTAATTCACCCCTCCACTTT. Its translation: CASSGGVNSPLHF. The chain has TRBV7-8 and TRBJ1-6, with D possibly being TRBD1 (5 bases). Germline V lookup: CDR1 SGHVS, CDR2 FQNEAQ. This CDR3 comprises 13 residues. The ends were cut back, 5 bases at V and 6 bases at J, with 8 bases in the middle. Full variable domain (missing parts from reference TRBV7-8 and TRBJ1-6): GAGVSQSPRYKVAKRGQDVALRCDPISGHVSLFWYQQALGQGPEFLTYFQNEAQLDKSGLPSDRFFAERPEGSVSTLKIQRTQQEDSAVYLCASSGGVNSPLHFGNGTRLTVT.

The sample holds many counts of this clonotype. The rearrangement joins TRBV6-2 or TRBV6-3 to TRBJ1-3; perhaps TRBD1 as D (5 bases). The CDR3 runs to 17 residues. The germline gives CDR1 MNHEY, CDR2 SVGEGT. V lost 8 bases, J lost 4 bases, and 24 bases lay in between. CDR3 nucleotides: TGTGCCAGCTCGAAGAGGGGTTCCAAATCGGAAGGAAACACCATATATTTT. Its translation: CASSKRGSKSEGNTIYF.

This clonotype was counted many times. This sequence joins TRBV5-6 and TRBJ1-5; TRBD1 might be the D (6 bases). The CDR3 covers 14 residues. V was trimmed by 4 bases and J by 7 bases, leaving 15 bases between them. CDR1 is SGHDT, CDR2 YYEEEE, per germline. CDR3 nucleotide sequence: TGTGCCAGCAGCCCCGGGGGGGCGCGACAGCCCCAGCATTTT. Protein sequence: CASSPGGARQPQHF.

This clonotype was seen repeatedly, ten times or more. V usage is TRBV20-1 and J usage is TRBJ2-7; tentatively, D is TRBD2 (5 bases). The V end lost 2 bases, the J end lost 2 bases, and 7 bases lay between the germline ends. CDR1 DFQATT and CDR2 SNEGSKA come from the germline V gene (reference sequence). CDR3 length: 12 amino acids. The CDR3 region is CSARPRAYEQYF. CDR3 nucleotide sequence: TGCAGTGCTAGACCGAGGGCCTACGAGCAGTACTTC.

This clonotype has just a few counts. This sequence joins TRBV28 and TRBJ1-5, with no clear D. The CDR3 contains 12 residues. The germline V gene has CDR1 MDHEN and CDR2 SYDVKM. The V gene lost 8 bases and the J gene lost 9 bases, with 14 bases spanning the gap. As DNA, the CDR3 is TGTGCCAGCGGATCAGTTCTTAGGCCCCAGCATTTT. Protein product: CASGSVLRPQHF.

The chain combines TRBV7-2 with TRBJ2-2, with D possibly TRBD1 on 5 matching bases. This CDR3 is 17 amino acids long. Germline assignment: CDR1 SGHTA and CDR2 FQGNSA. The V end was cut by 4 bases, the J end by 1 base, with 16 bases between. CDR3 in DNA: TGTGCCAGCAGCTCACAGGACCCGAACTGGAACACCGGGGAGCTGTTTTTT. Translating gives CASSSQDPNWNTGELFF.

This clonotype occurred many times. The gene calls are TRBV6-6 and TRBJ1-4; unclear D gene. The CDR3 has 12 residues. Germline values: CDR1 MNHNY, CDR2 SVGAGI (reference sequence). Trimming took 0 bases from V and 10 from J, leaving 6 bases between them. In DNA form, the CDR3 reads TGTGCCAGCAGTTACTCGGAAGGAAAACTGTTTTTT. Translating gives CASSYSEGKLFF.

Comment on this clonotype: A much larger clone sits a single nucleotide away, making a read error possible. The chain has TRBV4-3 and TRBJ2-7; D is unresolved. This CDR3 is 14 amino acids long. The V end was cut by 4 bases, the J end by 1 base, with 11 bases between. Germline loops: CDR1 LGHNA, CDR2 YSLEER. CDR3 sequence reads: CASSRDTQSYEQYF. CDR3 bases: TGCGCCAGCAGCCGAGATACCCAGTCCTACGAGCAGTACTTC.

This clonotype was seen only a few times. This chain uses TRBV20-1 with TRBJ1-6; no reliable D call. The CDR3 loop spans 14 amino acids. Germline loops: CDR1 DFQATT, CDR2 SNEGSKA (reference sequence). Trimming pared 8 bases from V and 1 base from J, leaving 12 bases between. CDR3 residues: CSSTRGSYNSPLHF. The CDR3 DNA reads TGCAGTAGCACCCGAGGATCCTATAATTCACCCCTCCACTTT.

This clonotype showed up many times. The DNA for the CDR3 is TGTGCCAGTACCCGGACAGGGTTTGGCTACACCTTC. This codes for CASTRTGFGYTF. The rearrangement links TRBV19 to TRBJ1-2; 8 bases agree with TRBD1. This CDR3 has 12 residues. CDR1 and CDR2 (germline): LNHDA, SQIVND (reference sequence). The V segment lost 7 bases and the J segment 7 bases; nucleotides outside the gene matches: 5.

This rearrangement joins TRBV27 to TRBJ1-2; TRBD1 matches at 9 bases. From germline, CDR1 is MNHEY and CDR2 SMNVEV (reference sequence). J was trimmed by 2 bases and V by 3 bases; bases with no gene match: 4. The CDR3 covers 15 residues. CDR3 sequence (DNA): TGTGCCAGCAGTTTTAGGACAGGGGCCAACTATGGCTACACCTTC. This translates into CASSFRTGANYGYTF.

V is TRBV12-3 or TRBV12-4 and J is TRBJ2-1; 7 nucleotides agree with TRBD1. CDR3 length equals 17 residues. The V and J ends lost 0 bases and 7 bases, in that order; junction bases with no gene match: 12. CDR3 sequence reads: CASSLARGQGFRNEQFF. In DNA form, the CDR3 reads TGTGCCAGCAGTTTAGCTAGGGGGCAGGGGTTTAGAAATGAGCAGTTCTTC.

The chain employs TRBV12-3 or TRBV12-4 and TRBJ2-1; perhaps TRBD1 as D (5 bases). V was trimmed by 7 bases and J by 10 bases, leaving 14 bases between them. This CDR3 is built from 12 residues. The CDR3 reads CASTLGLSEQFF. The CDR3 nucleotides read TGTGCCAGCACCCTGGGGCTCTCCGAGCAGTTCTTC.